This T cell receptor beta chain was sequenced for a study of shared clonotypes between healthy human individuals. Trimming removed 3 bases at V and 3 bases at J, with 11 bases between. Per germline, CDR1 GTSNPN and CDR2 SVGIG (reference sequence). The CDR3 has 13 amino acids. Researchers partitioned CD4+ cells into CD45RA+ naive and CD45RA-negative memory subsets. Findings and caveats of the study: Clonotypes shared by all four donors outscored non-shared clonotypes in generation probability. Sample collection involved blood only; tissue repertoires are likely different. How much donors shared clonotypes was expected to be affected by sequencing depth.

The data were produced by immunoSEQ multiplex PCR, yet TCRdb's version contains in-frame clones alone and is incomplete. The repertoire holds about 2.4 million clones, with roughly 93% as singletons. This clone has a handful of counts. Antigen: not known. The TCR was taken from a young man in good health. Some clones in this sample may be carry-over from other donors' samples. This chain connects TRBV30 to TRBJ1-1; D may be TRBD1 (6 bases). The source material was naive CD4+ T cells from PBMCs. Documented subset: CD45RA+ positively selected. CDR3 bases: TGTGCCTGGAGCCGTGGGGGCGACACTGAAGCTTTCTTT. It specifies CAWSRGGDTEAFF. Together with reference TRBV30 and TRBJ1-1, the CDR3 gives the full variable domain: SQTIHQWPATLVQPVGSPLSLECTVEGTSNPNLYWYRQAAGRGLQLLFYSVGIGQISSEVPQNLSASRPQDRQFILSSKKLLLSDSGFYLCAWSRGGDTEAFFGQGTRLTVV.